This paragraph reports one T cell receptor beta chain. This specimen comes from a study of blood T cell repertoires in COVID-19. As processed by the authors: Amplification with reference gene primers provided the estimates of nucleated cell counts. TCRdb keeps only in-frame clones here, not all; method: immunoSEQ multiplex PCR. V and J calls and clone size follow that table, whereas D and trimming were derived from the DNA. The sample lists 97,000 or so clones, 80% to 85% occurring once. The germline gives CDR1 MNHEY, CDR2 SVGEGT. This CDR3 has 14 amino acids. Trimming cost V 2 bases and J 14 bases; bases outside gene matches: 9.

The sequenced sample consisted of peripheral blood. The V call is TRBV6-2 or TRBV6-3, the J call TRBJ1-4, with 9 nucleotides matching TRBD1. This sequence originates from a man aged 55-75 years with acute or convalescent COVID-19. CDR3 protein: CASSYPGTGTKLFF. In DNA, the CDR3 is TGTGCCAGCAGTTACCCCGGGACAGGGACTAAGCTGTTTTTT.